This T cell receptor (beta chain) came from a study of cytomegalovirus exposure and HLA in healthy donors. A word on this clone: Its antigen is as yet unknown.

Study outcomes and limitations: A likely sequencing artifact accounted for one observed cluster of highly shared sequence variants. The study labeled more than 150 TCR beta chains cytomegalovirus-associated. Productive rates of about 87% or about 30% were seen for most TCR beta V segments in an earlier analysis. Among immune exposure information, only CMV serostatus was available.

Vbeta (60) and Jbeta (13) primers were used in the PCR. The data were produced by immunoSEQ multiplex PCR, yet TCRdb's version contains in-frame clones alone and is incomplete. The sample lists roughly 200,000 clones, roughly 90% occurring once. This sequence was found in a boy aged 2-15 years in good health and CMV-seronegative. The sample was PBMCs.

CDR3 DNA sequence: TGTGCCAGCAGTGAGACTACCTACGAGCAGTACTTC. Protein sequence: CASSETTYEQYF. The chain recombines TRBV6-1 with TRBJ2-7, with D maybe TRBD2 (5 bases). Between the trimmed V and J ends, which lost 3 bases and 2 bases, there was a span of 5 bases. The V gene's germline CDR1 is MNHNS and CDR2 SASEGT. The length of the CDR3 is 12 residues.